This T cell receptor beta chain originates from a study of human T cells and chemical hapten exposure. Study summary: Skin on the upper inner arm, roughly 2 cm by roughly 2 cm in size, was sensitized with 2% DPC.

This CDR3 has 13 residues. Germline CDR1 and CDR2: DFQATT and SNEGSKA (reference sequence). V was shortened by 6 bases and J by 4 bases, with 13 bases between the two germline ends. MiXCR was run by TCRdb on the RACE reads, yielding one entry per CDR3 protein. The repertoire holds more than 90,000 distinct CDR3 sequences, over 9.5% seen once, with approximately 3.4% in the top ten. Time point noted: patch test 2, 6 weeks after DPC sensitization. Treatment defined: therapeutic diphenylcyclopropenone sensitization with weekly scalp DPC. The chain joins TRBV20-1 to TRBJ2-1, with no clear D. The TCR sequence derives from a woman between 35 and 50 years old with alopecia areata. Some clones in this sample may be carry-over from other donors' samples. This material consisted of whole blood, taken in connection with sensitization to the hapten diphenylcyclopropenone (DPC). CDR3 sequence reads: CSAHTREYNEQFF. For the CDR3, the DNA is TGCAGTGCCCATACGAGAGAATACAATGAGCAGTTCTTC.